This record looks at one TCR beta chain sequence and its context. The data were obtained in a study of cytomegalovirus exposure and HLA in healthy donors. Whole-study context: Roughly 180 million T cells yielded over 90 million unique TCR beta sequences in earlier analysis.

Germline V gene lookup returns CDR1 SGHAT and CDR2 FQNNGV. This CDR3 comprises 17 residues. V trimming: 6 bases; J trimming: 1 base; junction bases outside the gene matches: 7. PCR employed 60 Vbeta and 13 Jbeta primers. The method was immunoSEQ multiplex PCR; TCRdb's version includes in-frame clones alone and lacks a portion of them. Among tens of thousands of clones listed, about 70% were seen once. Sequencing input: PBMCs. The chain joins TRBV11-2 to TRBJ2-1, with TRBD2 matching over 12 bases. This TCR was sampled from a male donor in good health and CMV-seropositive. The DNA for the CDR3 is TGTGCCAGCAGACCCCTGGGGACTAGCGGGTCCTACAATGAGCAGTTCTTC. Encoded protein: CASRPLGTSGSYNEQFF. The full variable domain, in which reference TRBV11-2 and TRBJ2-1 provide the parts outside the CDR3, is EAGVAQSPRYKIIEKRQSVAFWCNPISGHATLYWYQQILGQGPKLLIQFQNNGVVDDSQLPKDRFSAERLKGVDSTLKIQPAKLEDSAVYLCASRPLGTSGSYNEQFFGPGTRLTVL.